These 4 T cell receptor beta chains were all obtained from the same sample, sequenced in a study of cytotoxic CD8 clonotypes in ibrutinib-treated CLL. Some clones are missing from TCRdb's copy, which holds only in-frame ones; the method was immunoSEQ multiplex PCR. The sample includes around 26,000 clones, approximately 85% of them seen just once. Sequenced material: PBMCs, taken after 24 months of ibrutinib treatment. The receptor set was obtained from a human donor with chronic lymphocytic leukemia.

The chain couples TRBV2 to TRBJ2-1; 9 bases agree with TRBD2. Germline V lookup: CDR1 SNHLY, CDR2 FYNNEI. This CDR3 contains 17 residues. V trimming: 6 bases; J trimming: 7 bases; junction bases outside the gene matches: 16. This chain's CDR3 is CASRESTAGGLGNEQFF. The CDR3 coding sequence is TGTGCCAGCAGGGAAAGCACGGCGGGGGGGCTAGGGAATGAGCAGTTCTTC.

The chain is built from TRBV21-1 and TRBJ1-2; TRBD1, as called in the table, went unchecked against the DNA. TRBV21-1 is designated a pseudogene. The CDR3 is made up of 18 amino acids. CDR3 region: CASSPSLGRGSLLYGYTF. The CDR3 coding sequence is TGTGCCAGCAGCCCGTCTTTAGGCAGGGGGTCCCTCCTCTATGGCTACACCTTC.

V is TRBV18 and J is TRBJ2-7; possible D gene TRBD1, 6 bases. Germline CDR1 and CDR2: KGHSH and LQKENI. The V and J ends lost 1 base and 3 bases respectively, with 10 bases between them. The CDR3 loop spans 14 amino acids. CDR3 nucleotide sequence: TGTGCCAGCTCACCACAGGGACAAGGCTACGAGCAGTACTTC. This encodes CASSPQGQGYEQYF. The complete variable domain, with remaining parts taken from reference TRBV18 and TRBJ2-7, reads NAGVMQNPRHLVRRRGQEARLRCSPMKGHSHVYWYRQLPEEGLKFMVYLQKENIIDESGMPKERFSAEFPKEGPSILRIQQVVRGDSAAYFCASSPQGQGYEQYFGPGTRLTVT.

The genes are TRBV5-4 and TRBJ2-3, with 11 bases aligning to TRBD2. The ends lost 0 bases at V and 6 bases at J; junction bases unmatched: 9. This CDR3 spans 17 amino acids. The germline CDR1 and CDR2 sequences are SGHNT and YYREEE (reference sequence). In DNA, the CDR3 is TGTGCCAGCAGCTTGGGAATGACTAGCGGGGTGGCGGATACGCAGTATTTT. Its protein is CASSLGMTSGVADTQYF.